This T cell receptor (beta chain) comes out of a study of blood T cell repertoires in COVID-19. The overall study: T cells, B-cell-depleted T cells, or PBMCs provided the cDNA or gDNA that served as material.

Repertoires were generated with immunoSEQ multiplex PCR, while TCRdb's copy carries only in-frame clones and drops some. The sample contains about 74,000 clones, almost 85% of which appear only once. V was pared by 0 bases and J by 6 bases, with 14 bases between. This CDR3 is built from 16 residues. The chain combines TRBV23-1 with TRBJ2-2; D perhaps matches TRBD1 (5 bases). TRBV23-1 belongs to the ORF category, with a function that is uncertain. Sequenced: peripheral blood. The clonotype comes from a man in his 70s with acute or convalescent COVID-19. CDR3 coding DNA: TGCGCCAGCAGTCAATCGATCGGACACTTCTCCGGGGAGCTGTTTTTT. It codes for CASSQSIGHFSGELFF.